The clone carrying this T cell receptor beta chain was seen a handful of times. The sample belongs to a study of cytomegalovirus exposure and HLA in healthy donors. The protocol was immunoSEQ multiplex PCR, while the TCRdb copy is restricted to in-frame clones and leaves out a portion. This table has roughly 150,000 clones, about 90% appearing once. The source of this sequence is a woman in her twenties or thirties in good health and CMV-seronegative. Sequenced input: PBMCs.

The CDR3 region has the DNA TGTGCCAGCAAGGCGTCTAGAAGTTACACCTTC. Encoded protein: CASKASRSYTF. This sequence joins TRBV4-2 and TRBJ1-2, with D unclear. The germline CDR1 and CDR2 sequences are LGHNA and YNFKEQ. V was trimmed by 7 bases and J by 11 bases, leaving 14 bases between them. The CDR3 is 11 amino acids.